This T cell receptor (beta chain) was captured by sequencing in a study of blood T cell repertoires in COVID-19. Study-level information: Some COVID-19 samples were acute and others convalescent; all came from the United States, Italy and Spain. T cells, B-cell-depleted T cells, or PBMCs provided the cDNA or gDNA that served as material.

V lost 5 bases to trimming and J lost 5 bases; unmatched junction nucleotides: 10. Per the germline V gene, CDR1 is LNHDA and CDR2 is SQIVND (reference sequence). CDR3 length equals 16 residues. Original methodology: Amplifying reference gene primers gave estimates of nucleated cell counts. Profiling relied on immunoSEQ multiplex PCR, and the TCRdb table lists in-frame clones only, not all of them. V and J calls and clone size are as listed in that table; D and trimming were resolved from the DNA. Among fewer than 250,000 clones listed, more than 70% were seen once. The source material was peripheral blood. The chain uses TRBV19 and TRBJ2-1; 9 bases are a match to TRBD2. The TCR was taken from an older woman with acute or convalescent COVID-19. This CDR3 reads CASSEISGSRHNEQFF. The CDR3 DNA sequence: TGTGCCAGTAGTGAAATTAGCGGGAGTAGACACAATGAGCAGTTCTTC.